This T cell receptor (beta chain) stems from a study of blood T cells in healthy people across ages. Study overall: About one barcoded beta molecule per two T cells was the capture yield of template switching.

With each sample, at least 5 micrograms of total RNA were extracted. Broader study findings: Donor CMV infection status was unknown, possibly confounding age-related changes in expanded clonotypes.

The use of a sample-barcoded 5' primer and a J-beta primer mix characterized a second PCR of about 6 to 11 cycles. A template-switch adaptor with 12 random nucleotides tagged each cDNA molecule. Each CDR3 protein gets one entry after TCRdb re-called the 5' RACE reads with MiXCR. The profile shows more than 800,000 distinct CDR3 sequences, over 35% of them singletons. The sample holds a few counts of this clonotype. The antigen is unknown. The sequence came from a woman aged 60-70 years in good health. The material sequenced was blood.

The CDR3 coding sequence is TGTGCCAGCAGCCAAGATTGGAAGTCCTACGAGCAGTACTTC. Amino acid sequence: CASSQDWKSYEQYF. The V call is TRBV3-1, the J call TRBJ2-7, with no clear D. Deletions cut 0 bases from V and 1 base from J, with 7 bases between. Germline lookup yields CDR1 LGHDT and CDR2 YNNKEL (reference sequence). The CDR3 runs 14 residues.